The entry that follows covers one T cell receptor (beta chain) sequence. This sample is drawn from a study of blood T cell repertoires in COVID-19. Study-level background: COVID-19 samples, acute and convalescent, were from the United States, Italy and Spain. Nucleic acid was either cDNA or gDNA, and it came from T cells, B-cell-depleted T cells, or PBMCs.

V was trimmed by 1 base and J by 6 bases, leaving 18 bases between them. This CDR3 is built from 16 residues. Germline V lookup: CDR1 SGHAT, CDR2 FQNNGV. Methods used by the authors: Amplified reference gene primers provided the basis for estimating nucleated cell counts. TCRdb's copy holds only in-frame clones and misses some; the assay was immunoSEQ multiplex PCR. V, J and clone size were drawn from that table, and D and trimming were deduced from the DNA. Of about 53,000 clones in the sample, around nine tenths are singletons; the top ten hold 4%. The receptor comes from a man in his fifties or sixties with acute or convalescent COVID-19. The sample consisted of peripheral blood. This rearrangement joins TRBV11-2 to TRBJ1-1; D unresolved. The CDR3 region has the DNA TGTGCCAGCAGCTTAGGAGGGAGCGGGCGACAATCTGAAGCTTTCTTT. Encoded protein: CASSLGGSGRQSEAFF.